One and the same sample provided the 5 T cell receptor beta chains below, sequenced in a study of blood T cell repertoires in COVID-19. Produced via immunoSEQ multiplex PCR; TCRdb's table is partial and in-frame only. This table holds over 250,000 clones, more than 85% found once. The sample consisted of PBMCs or T cells enriched from blood (not recorded which). The source of these receptors is a man aged 40-49 years who had recovered from COVID-19.

The V and J genes are TRBV6-5 and TRBJ2-5, with 8 bases lining up with TRBD2. This CDR3 has 15 amino acids. The J segment lost 7 bases and the V segment lost 7 bases, leaving 14 bases of the junction unmatched. The germline CDR1 and CDR2 sequences are MNHEY and SVGAGI. The CDR3 loop is CASTGSSGSYGTQYF. CDR3 DNA: TGTGCCAGCACTGGTTCCAGCGGGAGTTACGGGACCCAGTACTTC.

J is TRBJ2-7 and V is TRBV4-1; D gene ambiguous. With 0 bases removed from V and 3 bases from J, the gap between germline ends came to 6 bases. Germline V gives CDR1 MGHRA, CDR2 YSYEKL. CDR3 length: 13 residues. CDR3: CASSQDTDYEQYF. DNA for the CDR3: TGCGCCAGCAGCCAAGATACAGACTACGAGCAGTACTTC.

This sequence joins TRBV2 and TRBJ1-6; the match to TRBD1 covers 7 bases. The CDR3 spans 17 residues. With V trimmed by 6 bases and J by 3 bases, 11 bases remained unmatched. Germline V CDR1 and CDR2: SNHLY, FYNNEI. CDR3 DNA: TGTGCCAGCAGCGGACACCGGGACAGCCACTATAATTCACCCCTCCACTTT. Its translation: CASSGHRDSHYNSPLHF.

The chain combines TRBV7-2 with TRBJ2-3; D unresolved. The CDR3 has 17 amino acids. Trimming pared 6 bases from V and 0 bases from J, leaving 19 bases between. CDR1 is SGHTA and CDR2 is FQGNSA in the germline V gene. Here the CDR3 reads CASSPTELDSSTDTQYF. CDR3 in DNA: TGTGCCAGCAGTCCGACCGAGCTCGACTCTAGCACAGATACGCAGTATTTT.

The V call is TRBV9, the J call TRBJ2-7, with D perhaps matching TRBD1 (5 bases). The germline V and J ends were trimmed by 1 base and 4 bases, with 15 bases remaining between them. Germline V gives CDR1 SGDLS, CDR2 YYNGEE. This CDR3 is 15 amino acids long. This chain's CDR3 is CASSVSAGFGYEQYF. CDR3 bases: TGTGCCAGCAGCGTATCCGCAGGGTTTGGATACGAGCAGTACTTC.